One and the same sample provided the 25 T cell receptor beta chains below, sequenced in a study of T cells in Graves' hyperthyroidism and ophthalmopathy. RNA transcripts served as the template for amplifying TCR beta CDR3 regions. A set of HTBI primers served as the primers for a first-round RT-PCR of the TCR CDR3. TCRdb re-called the multiplex PCR reads with MiXCR, one entry per CDR3 protein. Among roughly 420,000 distinct CDR3 sequences listed, roughly 15% were seen once. Sequenced sample: blood. Receptor source: a woman under 30 with Graves' hyperthyroidism.

At least ten counts were recorded for this clonotype. The chain uses TRBV12-3 or TRBV12-4 and TRBJ2-3, with 11 bases aligning to TRBD2. This CDR3 is built from 15 residues. Unmatched junction bases numbered 3, after V lost 6 bases and J lost 1 base. The CDR3 loop is CASRSSGRGTDTQYF. Here the CDR3 DNA reads TGTGCCAGCAGAAGTAGCGGGAGGGGCACAGATACGCAGTATTTT.

This clonotype was seen a few times. The chain is built from TRBV5-1 and TRBJ1-1, with D perhaps TRBD1 (6 bases). This CDR3 spans 14 amino acids. Trimming took 5 bases from V and 1 from J, leaving 12 bases between them. Germline loops: CDR1 SGHRS, CDR2 YFSETQ. The CDR3 loop is CASRKQDRNTEAFF. DNA of the CDR3: TGCGCCAGCAGAAAACAGGACAGGAACACTGAAGCTTTCTTT.

The CDR3 spells CSAKGQSNEKLFF. In DNA form, the CDR3 reads TGCAGTGCCAAGGGACAGTCAAATGAAAAACTGTTTTTT. The V gene is TRBV20-1, the J gene TRBJ1-4, with 7 nucleotides matching TRBD1. The junction had 6 bases not matched to a gene; V was cut back by 6 bases and J by 5 bases. This CDR3 has 13 residues. Germline-derived CDR1 and CDR2 are DFQATT and SNEGSKA (reference sequence).

This chain links TRBV27 with TRBJ1-5; no definite D call. Trimming took 4 bases from V and 2 from J, leaving 9 bases between them. The CDR3 is made up of 14 amino acids. Germline CDR1 is MNHEY and CDR2 is SMNVEV (reference sequence). The CDR3 spells CASSSVRRNQPQHF. In DNA form, the CDR3 reads TGTGCCAGCAGTTCCGTTCGCCGCAATCAGCCCCAGCATTTT.

This chain links TRBV29-1 with TRBJ2-7; possibly TRBD1 for D (5 bases). V lost 1 base, J lost 5 bases, and 12 bases lay in between. In germline, CDR1 is SQVTM, CDR2 ANQGSEA. This CDR3 has 13 residues. In DNA form, the CDR3 reads TGCAGCGTTGAAGGCAGGGTGAGGAACGAGCAGTACTTC. Amino acids: CSVEGRVRNEQYF.

This clonotype was observed at least ten times. The gene calls are TRBV28 and TRBJ2-1; 10 nucleotides line up with TRBD2. The CDR3 loop spans 16 amino acids. The germline V gene encodes CDR1 MDHEN and CDR2 SYDVKM. V was clipped by 8 bases and J by 7 bases; unmatched bases: 14. In DNA form, the CDR3 reads TGTGCCAGCGGTCGGACTAGCGGTCCCTCTTGGAATGAGCAGTTCTTC. Amino acids: CASGRTSGPSWNEQFF.

This clonotype was observed many times. The V and J genes are TRBV20-1 and TRBJ1-2; 12 nucleotides match TRBD1. The length of the CDR3 is 16 residues. CDR1 is DFQATT and CDR2 is SNEGSKA in the germline V gene (reference sequence). The V segment lost 0 bases and the J segment 0 bases; nucleotides outside the gene matches: 2. The CDR3 coding sequence is TGCAGTGCTAGAGATGGGGACAGGGGGCCTAACTATGGCTACACCTTC. It is translated as CSARDGDRGPNYGYTF.

As regards this clonotype: Possible read error: a much larger clone is one base away. The DNA is omitted, as the CDR3 cannot be located on it reliably, and the CDR3 follows TCRdb's listing. V is TRBV11-2 and J is TRBJ2-1; TRBD2, as called in the table, went unchecked against the DNA. With termini counted, the CDR3 has 18 amino acids. Germline CDR1 is SGHAT and CDR2 is FQNNGV. CDR3 sequence reads: CASSLDWASGTLYNERFF.

The genes are TRBV20-1 and TRBJ1-1; D ambiguous. The CDR3 runs to 13 residues. The germline CDR1 and CDR2 sequences are DFQATT and SNEGSKA (reference sequence). V lost 6 bases to trimming and J lost 4 bases, with 15 bases between them. CDR3 region: CSAGKDGPTEAFF. As DNA, the CDR3 is TGCAGTGCGGGTAAGGACGGGCCCACTGAAGCTTTCTTT.

The table lists this clonotype with many counts. The V and J genes are TRBV10-3 and TRBJ2-6; D not certain. CDR3 length equals 15 residues. Germline-derived CDR1 and CDR2 are ENHRY and SYGVKD. Trimming left V 5 bases short and J 0 bases short, with 8 bases between. CDR3 loop: CAISPQNSGANVLTF. The CDR3 DNA sequence: TGTGCCATCAGTCCTCAGAACTCTGGGGCCAACGTCCTGACTTTC.

This clonotype was detected a few times. This rearrangement joins TRBV30 to TRBJ1-1, with D uncertain. V lost 7 bases and J lost 8, with 14 bases in between. Germline CDR1 is GTSNPN and CDR2 is SVGIG (reference sequence). The length of the CDR3 is 11 residues. Here the CDR3 DNA reads TGTGCCTACGCCCTGGGGTGGGAAGCTTTCTTT. Its translation is CAYALGWEAFF.

This clonotype was observed at least ten times. The chain links TRBV11-2 to TRBJ2-1; D unresolved. Germline CDR1 is SGHAT and CDR2 is FQNNGV. The CDR3 extends over 12 amino acids. V shed 2 bases and J shed 7 bases, with 6 bases lying between them. In DNA, the CDR3 is TGTGCCAGCAGCTTAATCCGTAATGAGCAGTTCTTC. Protein sequence: CASSLIRNEQFF.

This clonotype occurred many times. This chain connects TRBV18 to TRBJ2-1, with D possibly being TRBD2 (5 bases). Germline V CDR1 and CDR2: KGHSH, LQKENI. The CDR3 contains 15 residues. The V gene lost 3 bases and the J gene lost 0 bases, with 9 bases spanning the gap. The CDR3 DNA reads TGTGCCAGCTCACCCGAGGGAAGCTCCTACAATGAGCAGTTCTTC. Its protein product is CASSPEGSSYNEQFF.

This clonotype was counted many times. V and J are TRBV6-1 and TRBJ2-7, with D perhaps TRBD1 or TRBD2 (5 bases each). Trimming shortened V by 8 bases and J by 0 bases, and 14 bases separated the two germline ends. Germline CDR1 and CDR2: MNHNS and SASEGT. The CDR3 runs to 14 residues. As DNA, the CDR3 is TGTGCCAGCGAGCCAGAGGGGCACTCCTACGAGCAGTACTTC. Translated: CASEPEGHSYEQYF.

V is TRBV5-1 and J is TRBJ2-1; D possibly corresponds to TRBD1 (7 bases). V lost 4 bases and J lost 4, with 21 bases in between. CDR3 length equals 17 residues. Per germline, CDR1 SGHRS and CDR2 YFSETQ. DNA of the CDR3: TGCGCCAGCAGCCCCCAGGGGCGGGGACAGACATACAATGAGCAGTTCTTC. It encodes CASSPQGRGQTYNEQFF.

The chain employs TRBV7-9 and TRBJ2-2; the match to TRBD2 covers 8 bases. The germline V gene encodes CDR1 SEHNR and CDR2 FQNEAQ (reference sequence). J gave up 6 bases and V 1 base, and 4 bases lay outside the gene matches. This CDR3 region has 15 residues. CDR3: CASSLDLREAGELFF. The CDR3 coding sequence is TGTGCCAGCAGCTTAGACCTGCGGGAGGCCGGGGAGCTGTTTTTT.

This clonotype was observed a handful of times. This chain joins TRBV7-9 and TRBJ1-1; D not resolved. Germline CDR1 SEHNR, CDR2 FQNEAQ (reference sequence). The CDR3 loop spans 14 amino acids. Trimming took off 1 base at V and 1 base at J, with 7 bases between the two ends. The CDR3 loop is CASSLVLGNTEAFF. The DNA of the CDR3 is TGTGCCAGCAGCTTAGTCTTGGGGAACACTGAAGCTTTCTTT.

This clonotype was observed at least ten times. This chain joins TRBV29-1 and TRBJ1-1; the D gene is possibly TRBD1 (5 bases). V was cut by 5 bases and J by 0 bases, with 10 bases left in between. The CDR3 has 13 amino acids. The germline V gene has CDR1 SQVTM and CDR2 ANQGSEA. CDR3 in amino acids: CSVRGLLNTEAFF. CDR3 sequence (DNA): TGCAGCGTTAGGGGACTTCTGAACACTGAAGCTTTCTTT.

This clonotype was recorded at least ten times. The V and J genes are TRBV6-1 and TRBJ2-1, with a tentative D call TRBD2 (6 bases). V gave up 5 bases and J gave up 6 bases, with 17 bases separating them. CDR1 and CDR2 (germline): MNHNS, SASEGT. The CDR3 has 15 amino acids. CDR3 nucleotide sequence: TGTGCCAGCAGTTACTATCAGGGAGGCCGCAATGAGCAGTTCTTC. It specifies CASSYYQGGRNEQFF.

There are a few counts of this clonotype. The junction does not match germline at one end; this may be a read error. CDR3 region: CASSDDPSYNERFF. DNA of the CDR3: TGTGCCAGCAGTGATGATCCTTCCTACAATGAGCGGTTCTTC. V gene TRBV2 combines with J gene TRBJ2-1, with D unresolved. This CDR3 has 14 amino acids. CDR1 is SNHLY, CDR2 FYNNEI, per germline.

In this sample, this clonotype turned up a few times. V and J are TRBV12-3 or TRBV12-4 and TRBJ2-7; tentative D call: TRBD2 (5 bases). The CDR3 totals 14 residues. V shed 3 bases and J shed 3 bases, with 12 bases lying between them. The CDR3 sequence is CASSFAGSRYEQYF. CDR3 bases: TGTGCCAGCAGTTTTGCGGGCAGTCGCTACGAGCAGTACTTC.

This clonotype was counted ten times or more. The chain employs TRBV7-9 and TRBJ1-1; no firm D call. Trimming cost V 9 bases and J 0 bases, with 8 bases left between them. The CDR3 extends over 12 amino acids. Germline V lookup: CDR1 SEHNR, CDR2 FQNEAQ (reference sequence). CDR3 protein: CASARVNTEAFF. The CDR3 bases are TGTGCCAGTGCCCGAGTGAACACTGAAGCTTTCTTT.

This clonotype was counted only a few times. One end of the junction fails to match germline, which may point to a read error. The rearrangement uses TRBV3-1 and TRBJ2-5; D not certain. The CDR3 is 11 amino acids. Looked up from germline, CDR1 is LGHDT and CDR2 is YNNKEL (reference sequence). In DNA form, the CDR3 reads TGTGTCAGCAGCCGCGAAGAGACCCAGTACTTC. Its translation: CVSSREETQYF.

This clonotype occurred a few times. This sequence joins TRBV5-1 and TRBJ2-7, with 12 bases aligning to TRBD2. This CDR3 has 17 amino acids. From germline, CDR1 is SGHRS and CDR2 YFSETQ. With 0 bases clipped from V and 2 bases from J, the junction kept 6 bases outside the gene matches. CDR3 loop: CASSLVPTSGSPYEQYF. The CDR3 DNA reads as TGCGCCAGCAGCTTGGTCCCGACTAGCGGGAGTCCCTACGAGCAGTACTTC.

At least ten counts were recorded for this clonotype. The chain recombines TRBV12-3 or TRBV12-4 with TRBJ2-7; TRBD1 might be the D (5 bases). The CDR3 covers 13 residues. V gave up 6 bases and J gave up 4 bases, with 13 bases separating them. The chain's CDR3 is CASRADNTYEQYF. For the CDR3, the DNA is TGTGCCAGCAGGGCGGACAACACGTACGAGCAGTACTTC.